This T cell receptor beta chain was profiled in a study of blood T cell repertoires in COVID-19. Overall study context: Sites in the United States, Italy and Spain provided acute and convalescent COVID-19 samples. The cDNA or gDNA used as material had been derived from T cells, B-cell-depleted T cells, or PBMCs.

In the original workflow: Reference gene primer amplification yielded estimated nucleated cell counts. The repertoire was sequenced with immunoSEQ multiplex PCR; TCRdb's copy has only in-frame clones and lacks some. V, J and clone size were drawn from that table, and D and trimming were deduced from the DNA. The repertoire holds roughly 99,000 clones, 65% to 80% seen once, with 4% to 4.5% in the top ten. Germline V lookup: CDR1 MNHEY, CDR2 SVGAGI. V lost 4 bases to trimming and J lost 0 bases, with 10 bases between them. The CDR3 is 15 residues long. This receptor was identified in a man between 65 and 85 years old with acute or convalescent COVID-19. V usage is TRBV6-5 and J usage is TRBJ1-3; no firm D call. Sequencing was performed on peripheral blood. The CDR3 DNA sequence: TGTGCCAGCAGTTCAAGCCATTTCTCTGGAAACACCATATATTTT. It encodes CASSSSHFSGNTIYF.